The T cell receptor (beta chain) described here comes from a study of beta chain features in type 1 diabetes. This clone occurred a few times. Investigators reverse transcribed all isolated RNA, so they sequenced expressed TCRB transcripts. TCRdb's table, derived via immunoSEQ multiplex PCR, lists solely in-frame clones and lacks some. The sample yields 250,000 to 300,000 clones, about 8% seen once. The specimen was central memory CD4+ T cells from blood. The sequence was collected from a young woman in good health.

The CDR3: CAISPGTGVETQYF. The CDR3 nucleotides read TGTGCCATCAGCCCCGGGACAGGGGTGGAGACCCAGTACTTC. This rearrangement joins TRBV10-3 to TRBJ2-5; TRBD1 matches at 10 bases. Unmatched junction bases numbered 6, after V lost 6 bases and J lost 5 bases. Germline assignment: CDR1 ENHRY and CDR2 SYGVKD. This CDR3 spans 14 amino acids.